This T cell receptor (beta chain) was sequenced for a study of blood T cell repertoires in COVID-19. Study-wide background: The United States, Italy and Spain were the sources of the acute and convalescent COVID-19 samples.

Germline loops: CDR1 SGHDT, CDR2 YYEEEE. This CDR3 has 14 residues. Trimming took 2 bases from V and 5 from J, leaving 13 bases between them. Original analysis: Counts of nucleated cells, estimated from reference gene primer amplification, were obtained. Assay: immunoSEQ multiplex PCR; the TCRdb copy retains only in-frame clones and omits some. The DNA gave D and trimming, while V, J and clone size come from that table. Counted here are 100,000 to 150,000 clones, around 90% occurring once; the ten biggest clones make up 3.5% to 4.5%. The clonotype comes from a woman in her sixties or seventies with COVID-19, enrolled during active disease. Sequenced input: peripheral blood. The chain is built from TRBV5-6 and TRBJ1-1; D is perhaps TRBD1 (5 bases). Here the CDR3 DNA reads TGTGCCAGCAGCTTTCGGGCAGGGAGGACTGAAGCTTTCTTT. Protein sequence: CASSFRAGRTEAFF.